A single sample is the source of the 17 T cell receptor beta chains below, sequenced in a study of blood T cell repertoires in COVID-19. Sequencing used immunoSEQ multiplex PCR; TCRdb keeps in-frame clones, though not all of them. The sample shows around 300,000 clones, 80% to 90% of them seen only once. The sequencing sample was made of PBMCs or T cells enriched from blood (not recorded which). All receptors come from a woman aged 30 to 39 who had recovered from COVID-19.

The chain uses TRBV18 and TRBJ1-2, with D tentatively TRBD1 (6 bases). There are 16 residues in the CDR3. Germline CDR1 is KGHSH and CDR2 is LQKENI. The V gene lost 6 bases and the J gene lost 2 bases, with 19 bases spanning the gap. CDR3 sequence: CASSPTPGTTNYGYTF. The CDR3 DNA follows: TGTGCCAGCTCTCCAACACCCGGGACAACCAACTATGGCTACACCTTC.

In its sample, this clone was seen a few times. The gene calls are TRBV3-1 (or the pseudogene TRBV3-2) and TRBJ1-5, with a weak D call TRBD1 (6 bases). V was trimmed by 0 bases and J by 3 bases, leaving 15 bases between them. This CDR3 region has 17 residues. The germline CDR1 and CDR2 sequences are LGHDT and YNNKEL (reference sequence). CDR3: CASSQDRGGAYNQPQHF. The CDR3 region has the DNA TGTGCCAGCAGCCAAGATCGGGGGGGGGCTTACAATCAGCCCCAGCATTTT.

The V and J genes are TRBV6-6 and TRBJ1-2; possible D gene TRBD1, 5 bases. Trimming removed 7 bases from V and 0 bases from J, with 15 bases in between. Germline values: CDR1 MNHNY, CDR2 SVGAGI (reference sequence). CDR3 length: 15 amino acids. CDR3 DNA: TGTGCCAGCAACCAGAGGAGGGGATCTAACTATGGCTACACCTTC. It encodes CASNQRRGSNYGYTF.

This chain connects TRBV27 to TRBJ1-1; 7 positions agree with TRBD1. The J segment lost 2 bases and the V segment lost 1 base, leaving 4 bases of the junction unmatched. This CDR3 contains 15 residues. The germline CDR1 and CDR2 sequences are MNHEY and SMNVEV (reference sequence). The CDR3 here is CASSLWGTANTEAFF. The DNA for the CDR3 is TGTGCCAGCAGTTTATGGGGGACAGCTAACACTGAAGCTTTCTTT.

The V gene is TRBV5-4, the J gene TRBJ1-4, with D perhaps matching TRBD1 (6 bases). Trimming removed 2 bases from V and 4 bases from J, with 9 bases in between. The germline CDR1 and CDR2 sequences are SGHNT and YYREEE (reference sequence). This CDR3 region has 14 residues. Here the CDR3 DNA reads TGTGCCAGCAGCTTCGACAGGTATAATGAAAAACTGTTTTTT. As protein: CASSFDRYNEKLFF.

This clone came up once. The chain is built from TRBV5-1 and TRBJ1-1; 10 positions match TRBD1. Germline V gene sequence: CDR1 SGHRS, CDR2 YFSETQ. V dropped 4 bases and J dropped 4; count of bases not matched to a gene: 10. The CDR3 totals 16 residues. The CDR3 reads CASSLFGTGERTEAFF. The DNA for the CDR3 is TGCGCCAGCAGCCTGTTCGGGACAGGGGAGCGCACTGAAGCTTTCTTT.

CDR3: CASRETRDRSYEQYF. In DNA, the CDR3 is TGTGCCAGCAGAGAGACCCGGGACAGATCCTACGAGCAGTACTTC. This chain uses TRBV6-6 with TRBJ2-7; TRBD1 matches at 7 bases. Germline V CDR1 and CDR2: MNHNY, SVGAGI (reference sequence). Losses at the gene ends were 6 bases for V and 1 base for J; bases not matched to a gene: 9. The CDR3 is made up of 15 amino acids.

The gene calls are TRBV28 and TRBJ1-2; TRBD1 is a possible D gene (5 bases). V was trimmed by 5 bases and J by 1 base, leaving 11 bases between them. This CDR3 has 14 amino acids. Per germline, CDR1 MDHEN and CDR2 SYDVKM. CDR3 amino acids: CASSQTVFNYGYTF. CDR3 sequence (DNA): TGTGCCAGCAGTCAGACAGTCTTTAACTATGGCTACACCTTC.

The CDR3 sequence: CASRKLMNTEAFF. The DNA for the CDR3 is TGTGCCAGCAGAAAGCTCATGAACACTGAAGCTTTCTTT. V is TRBV12-3 or TRBV12-4 and J is TRBJ1-1; D is unresolved. V was cut by 6 bases and J by 0 bases, with 8 bases left in between. This CDR3 is built from 13 residues.

The genes are TRBV10-3 and TRBJ1-1, with a possible D match to TRBD1 (5 bases). Germline-derived CDR1 and CDR2 are ENHRY and SYGVKD. Trimming left V 4 bases short and J 5 bases short, with 8 bases between. This CDR3 spans 12 amino acids. The CDR3 bases are TGTGCCATCAGTGTAGACAGAACTGAAGCTTTCTTT. It encodes CAISVDRTEAFF.

J is TRBJ1-2 and V is TRBV6-2 or TRBV6-3; a possible D gene is TRBD1 (5 bases). The length of the CDR3 is 13 residues. The V end was cut by 5 bases, the J end by 2 bases, with 9 bases between. Per the germline V gene, CDR1 is MNHEY and CDR2 is SVGEGT. CDR3 protein: CASSTGLNYGYTF. The CDR3 nucleotides read TGTGCCAGCAGTACGGGACTAAACTATGGCTACACCTTC.

The gene calls are TRBV2 and TRBJ2-4; D might be TRBD2 (6 bases). Looked up from germline, CDR1 is SNHLY and CDR2 is FYNNEI. Trimming shortened V by 4 bases and J by 4 bases, and 23 bases separated the two germline ends. This CDR3 is 18 amino acids long. The CDR3 bases are TGTGCCAGCAGTGCCTATCGTCGGGGGTGGAGTCTGAAAAACATTCAGTACTTC. Translated: CASSAYRRGWSLKNIQYF.

This rearrangement joins TRBV25-1 to TRBJ1-2; possibly TRBD1 for D (5 bases). The CDR3 contains 18 residues. The V and J ends lost 3 bases and 6 bases respectively, with 26 bases between them. Germline loops: CDR1 MGHDK, CDR2 SYGVNS. In nucleotides, the CDR3 is TGTGCCAGCAGTGACCACAGCCGCACAGGTACTATTCTGGATGGCTACACCTTC. Its translation is CASSDHSRTGTILDGYTF.

This rearrangement joins TRBV9 to TRBJ2-2; D is possibly TRBD2 (6 bases). Germline V gives CDR1 SGDLS, CDR2 YYNGEE. The CDR3 runs to 16 residues. The V end was cut by 0 bases, the J end by 1 base, with 10 bases between. The CDR3 DNA follows: TGTGCCAGCAGCGTAGTAGTAGCGGAGAACACCGGGGAGCTGTTTTTT. Amino acid sequence: CASSVVVAENTGELFF. The variable domain in full, with the rest retrieved from reference TRBV9 and TRBJ2-2, is DSGVTQTPKHLITATGQRVTLRCSPRSGDLSVYWYQQSLDQGLQFLIQYYNGEERAKGNILERFSAQQFPDLHSELNLSSLELGDSALYFCASSVVVAENTGELFFGEGSRLTVL.

This chain joins TRBV19 and TRBJ2-3; TRBD2 matches at 8 bases. CDR3 length: 14 residues. J lost 1 base, V lost 6 bases, and 3 bases had no gene match. Per the germline V gene, CDR1 is LNHDA and CDR2 is SQIVND (reference sequence). As DNA, the CDR3 is TGTGCCAGTAGGGCGGGGGGAGGCACAGATACGCAGTATTTT. Amino acid sequence: CASRAGGGTDTQYF. The variable domain in full, with the rest retrieved from reference TRBV19 and TRBJ2-3, is DGGITQSPKYLFRKEGQNVTLSCEQNLNHDAMYWYRQDPGQGLRLIYYSQIVNDFQKGDIAEGYSVSREKKESFPLTVTSAQKNPTAFYLCASRAGGGTDTQYFGPGTRLTVL.

This clone was seen just once. The V gene is TRBV4-3, the J gene TRBJ1-1; 8 nucleotides align to TRBD1. Germline CDR1 and CDR2: LGHNA and YSLEER. CDR3 length equals 17 residues. The trim removed 3 bases at V and 7 bases at J, leaving 16 bases unmatched. The DNA of the CDR3 is TGCGCCAGCAGCCAGGATCCCCCCAGTGGCAGGGGGCTTGAAGCTTTCTTT. This codes for CASSQDPPSGRGLEAFF.

The rearrangement links TRBV18 to TRBJ1-2, with 7 nucleotides matching TRBD1. The CDR3 is made up of 15 amino acids. The germline V gene has CDR1 KGHSH and CDR2 LQKENI. V shed 3 bases and J 4 bases; nucleotides not matched to a gene: 8. The CDR3 region has the DNA TGTGCCAGCTCACCTTCAACAGGGGAAGCCTATGGCTACACCTTC. Amino acid sequence: CASSPSTGEAYGYTF.